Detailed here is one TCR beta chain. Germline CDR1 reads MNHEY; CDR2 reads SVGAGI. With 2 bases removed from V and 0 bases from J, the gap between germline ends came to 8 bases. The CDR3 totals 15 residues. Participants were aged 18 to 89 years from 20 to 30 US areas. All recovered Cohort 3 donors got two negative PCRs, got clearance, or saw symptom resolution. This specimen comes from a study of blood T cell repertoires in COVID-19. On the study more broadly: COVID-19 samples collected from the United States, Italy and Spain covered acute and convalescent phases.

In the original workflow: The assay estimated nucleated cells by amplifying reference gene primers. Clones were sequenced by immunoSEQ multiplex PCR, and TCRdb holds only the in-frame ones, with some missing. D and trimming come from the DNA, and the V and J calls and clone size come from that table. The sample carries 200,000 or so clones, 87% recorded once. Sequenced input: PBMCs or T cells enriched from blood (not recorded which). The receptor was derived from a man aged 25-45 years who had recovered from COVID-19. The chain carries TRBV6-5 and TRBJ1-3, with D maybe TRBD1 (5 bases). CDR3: CASSYGGASGNTIYF. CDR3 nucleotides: TGTGCCAGCAGTTACGGCGGGGCCTCTGGAAACACCATATATTTT.